This T cell receptor beta chain emerged from a study of T cell responses to AZD1222 COVID-19 vaccine. Study-wide background: It was second doses at about 4 or about 12 weeks that were pooled. Broader study findings: Targets within unmutated variant regions were reportedly found for nearly half of spike-specific TCRs. The repertoires were collected only after the peak T cell response. Elevations in Spike-specific TCR breadth and depth followed administration of two AZD1222 doses.

Looked up from germline, CDR1 is MNHEY and CDR2 is SMNVEV (reference sequence). The CDR3 sequence is 15 residues long. The germline V and J ends were trimmed by 2 bases and 10 bases, with 18 bases remaining between them. A remark on this clone: The antigen is not known.

The data were produced by immunoSEQ multiplex PCR, yet TCRdb's version contains in-frame clones alone and is incomplete. The sample contains 150,000 to 200,000 clones, 88% of which appear only once. This receptor was obtained from an adult in good health. The chain employs TRBV27 and TRBJ2-1; a weak D match, TRBD1 (5 bases). Sequencing used peripheral blood, obtained on day 0 of AZD1222 vaccination. The CDR3 DNA reads TGTGCCAGCAGTTTACAAGTAACAACTAACAGGGAGCAGTTCTTC. It translates to CASSLQVTTNREQFF.